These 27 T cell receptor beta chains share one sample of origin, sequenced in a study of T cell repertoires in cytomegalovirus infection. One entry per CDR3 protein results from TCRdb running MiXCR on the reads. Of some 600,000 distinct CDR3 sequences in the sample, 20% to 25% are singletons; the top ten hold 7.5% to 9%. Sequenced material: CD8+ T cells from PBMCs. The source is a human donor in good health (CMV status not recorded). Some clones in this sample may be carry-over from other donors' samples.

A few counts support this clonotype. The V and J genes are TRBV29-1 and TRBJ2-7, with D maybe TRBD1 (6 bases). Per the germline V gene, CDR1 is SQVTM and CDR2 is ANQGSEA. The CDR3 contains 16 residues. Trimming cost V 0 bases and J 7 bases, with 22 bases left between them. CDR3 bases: TGCAGCGTTGAAGAATGGGAACAGGGAAATTTGGGGGAGCAGTACTTC. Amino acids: CSVEEWEQGNLGEQYF.

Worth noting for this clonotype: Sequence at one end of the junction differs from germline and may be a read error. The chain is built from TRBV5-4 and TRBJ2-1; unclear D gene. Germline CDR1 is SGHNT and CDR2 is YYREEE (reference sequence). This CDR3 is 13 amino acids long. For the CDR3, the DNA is TGTGCCAGCAGTCTCAGCTCCTACAATGTGCAGTTCTTC. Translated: CASSLSSYNVQFF.

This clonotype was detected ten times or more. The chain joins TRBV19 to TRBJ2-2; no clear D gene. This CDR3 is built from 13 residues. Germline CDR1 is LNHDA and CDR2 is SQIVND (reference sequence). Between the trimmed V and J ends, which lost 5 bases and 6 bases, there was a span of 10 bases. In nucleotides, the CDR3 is TGTGCCAGTAGTTTCACCTCTTCCGGGGAGCTGTTTTTT. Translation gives CASSFTSSGELFF.

DNA for the CDR3: TGTGCCAGCAGCTCCCTGGACAGGATCTTCTATGGCTACACCTTC. Translating gives CASSSLDRIFYGYTF. This rearrangement joins TRBV7-9 to TRBJ1-2; the match to TRBD1 covers 7 bases. Trimming cost V 4 bases and J 4 bases; bases outside gene matches: 9. The length of the CDR3 is 15 residues. Germline V gives CDR1 SEHNR, CDR2 FQNEAQ (reference sequence).

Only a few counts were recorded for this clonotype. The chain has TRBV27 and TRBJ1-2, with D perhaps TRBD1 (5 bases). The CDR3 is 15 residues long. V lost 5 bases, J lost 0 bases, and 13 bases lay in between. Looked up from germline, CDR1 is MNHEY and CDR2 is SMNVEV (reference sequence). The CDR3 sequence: CASSPGTLPNYGYTF. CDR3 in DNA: TGTGCCAGCAGTCCCGGGACCCTACCTAACTATGGCTACACCTTC.

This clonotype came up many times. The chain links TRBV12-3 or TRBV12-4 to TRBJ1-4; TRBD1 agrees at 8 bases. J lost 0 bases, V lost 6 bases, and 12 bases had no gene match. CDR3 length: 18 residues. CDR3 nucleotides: TGTGCCAGCAGCCCCGGACAGGGAGGGGAGGCAACTAATGAAAAACTGTTTTTT. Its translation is CASSPGQGGEATNEKLFF.

CDR3 in DNA: TGTGCCAGCAGCAGCACAGGGGCGGCTAATGAAAAACTGTTTTTT. As protein: CASSSTGAANEKLFF. The gene calls are TRBV5-4 and TRBJ1-4; 7 bases fit TRBD1. The CDR3 contains 15 residues. The trim removed 4 bases at V and 3 bases at J, leaving 6 bases unmatched. CDR1 and CDR2 from the germline V gene are SGHNT and YYREEE (reference sequence).

CDR3: CASSVFGNEQFF. Written as DNA, the CDR3 is TGTGCCAGCAGCGTATTCGGCAATGAGCAGTTCTTC. This chain uses TRBV9 with TRBJ2-1; D call uncertain. The CDR3 consists of 12 residues. Germline V gives CDR1 SGDLS, CDR2 YYNGEE. V was trimmed by 1 base and J by 6 bases, leaving 5 bases between them.

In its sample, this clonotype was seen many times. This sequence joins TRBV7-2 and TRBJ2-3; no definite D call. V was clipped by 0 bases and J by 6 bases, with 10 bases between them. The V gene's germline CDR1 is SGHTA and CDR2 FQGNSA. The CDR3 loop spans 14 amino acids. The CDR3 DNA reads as TGTGCCAGCAGCTTAGCAGGGATCGTGGATACGCAGTATTTT. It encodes CASSLAGIVDTQYF.

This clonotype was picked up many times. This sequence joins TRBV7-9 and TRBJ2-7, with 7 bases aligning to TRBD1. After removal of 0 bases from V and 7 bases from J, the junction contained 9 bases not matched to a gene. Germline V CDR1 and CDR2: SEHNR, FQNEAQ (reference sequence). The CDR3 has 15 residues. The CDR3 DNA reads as TGTGCCAGCAGCTTAGCGCAGACAGGGCTCCTAGAGCAGTACTTC. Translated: CASSLAQTGLLEQYF.

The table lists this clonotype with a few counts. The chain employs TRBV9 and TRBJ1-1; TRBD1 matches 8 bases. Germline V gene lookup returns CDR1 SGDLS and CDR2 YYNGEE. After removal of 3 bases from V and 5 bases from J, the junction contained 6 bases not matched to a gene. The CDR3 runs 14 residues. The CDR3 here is CASSATGGGTEAFF. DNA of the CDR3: TGTGCCAGCAGCGCAACAGGGGGTGGGACTGAAGCTTTCTTT.

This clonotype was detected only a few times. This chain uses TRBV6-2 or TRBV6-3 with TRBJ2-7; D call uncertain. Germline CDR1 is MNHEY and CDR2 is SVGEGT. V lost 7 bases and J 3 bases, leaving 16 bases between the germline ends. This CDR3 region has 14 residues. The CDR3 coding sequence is TGTGCCAGCACCTCCCCCGGCTACCTCTACGAGCAGTACGTC. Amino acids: CASTSPGYLYEQYV.

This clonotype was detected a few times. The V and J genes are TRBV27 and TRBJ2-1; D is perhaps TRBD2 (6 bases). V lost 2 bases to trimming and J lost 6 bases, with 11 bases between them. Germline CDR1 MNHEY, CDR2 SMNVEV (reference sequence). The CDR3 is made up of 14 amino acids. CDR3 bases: TGTGCCAGCAGTTTAAGCGGGTCCCTCAATGAGCAGTTCTTC. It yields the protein CASSLSGSLNEQFF.

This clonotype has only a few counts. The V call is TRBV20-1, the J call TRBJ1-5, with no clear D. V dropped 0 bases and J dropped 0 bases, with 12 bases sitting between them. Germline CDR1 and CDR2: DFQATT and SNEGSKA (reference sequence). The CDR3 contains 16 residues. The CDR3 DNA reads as TGCAGTGCTAGAGATGCGGCAGAGTATAGCAATCAGCCCCAGCATTTT. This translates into CSARDAAEYSNQPQHF.

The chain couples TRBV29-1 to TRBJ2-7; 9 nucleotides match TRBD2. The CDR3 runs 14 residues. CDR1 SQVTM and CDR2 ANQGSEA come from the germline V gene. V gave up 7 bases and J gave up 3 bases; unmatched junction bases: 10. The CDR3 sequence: CSGILAGEFYEQYF. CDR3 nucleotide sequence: TGCAGCGGGATATTAGCGGGGGAGTTCTACGAGCAGTACTTC.

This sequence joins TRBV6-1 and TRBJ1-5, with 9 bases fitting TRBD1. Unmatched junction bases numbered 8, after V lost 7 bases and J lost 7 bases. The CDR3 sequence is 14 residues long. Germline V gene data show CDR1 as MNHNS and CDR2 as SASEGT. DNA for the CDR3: TGTGCCAGCAAGCCGGGACAGGGTGGGCAGCCCCAGCATTTT. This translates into CASKPGQGGQPQHF.

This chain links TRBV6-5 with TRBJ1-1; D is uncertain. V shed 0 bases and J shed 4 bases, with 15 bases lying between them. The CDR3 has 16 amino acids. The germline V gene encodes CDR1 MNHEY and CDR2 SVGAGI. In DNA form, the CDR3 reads TGTGCCAGCAGTTACTCGATGTGGGTCGCTGGCACTGAAGCTTTCTTT. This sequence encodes CASSYSMWVAGTEAFF.

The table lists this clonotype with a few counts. The CDR3 sequence is CASSFYGQPQHF. CDR3 bases: TGTGCCAGCAGTTTTTACGGTCAGCCCCAGCATTTT. The chain employs TRBV27 and TRBJ1-5, with unresolved D. The V end lost 3 bases, the J end lost 6 bases, and 6 bases lay between the germline ends. The germline CDR1 and CDR2 sequences are MNHEY and SMNVEV (reference sequence). The CDR3 is 12 amino acids.

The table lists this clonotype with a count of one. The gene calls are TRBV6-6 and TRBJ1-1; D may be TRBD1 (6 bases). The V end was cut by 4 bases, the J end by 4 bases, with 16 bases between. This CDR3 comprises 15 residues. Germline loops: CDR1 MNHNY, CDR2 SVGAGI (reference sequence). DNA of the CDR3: TGTGCCAGCAGTTGGGGCGGGGGCCGAAGCACTGAAGCTTTCTTT. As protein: CASSWGGGRSTEAFF.

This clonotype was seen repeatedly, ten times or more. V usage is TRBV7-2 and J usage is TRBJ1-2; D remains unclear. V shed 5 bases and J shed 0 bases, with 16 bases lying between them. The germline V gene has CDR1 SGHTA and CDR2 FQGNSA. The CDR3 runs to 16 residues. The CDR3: CASSPTLGEANYGYTF. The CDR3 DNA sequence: TGTGCCAGCAGCCCGACCCTCGGGGAGGCTAACTATGGCTACACCTTC.

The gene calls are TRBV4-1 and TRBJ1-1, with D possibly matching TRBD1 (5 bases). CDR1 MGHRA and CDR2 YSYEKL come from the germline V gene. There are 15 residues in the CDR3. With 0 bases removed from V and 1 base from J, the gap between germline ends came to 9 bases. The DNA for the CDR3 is TGCGCCAGCAGCCAAGATGGGGCTGGGAACACTGAAGCTTTCTTT. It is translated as CASSQDGAGNTEAFF.

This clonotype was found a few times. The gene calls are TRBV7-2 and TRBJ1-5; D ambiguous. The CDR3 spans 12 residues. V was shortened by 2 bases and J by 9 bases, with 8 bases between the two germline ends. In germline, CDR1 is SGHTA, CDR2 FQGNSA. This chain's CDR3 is CASSLKVGPQHF. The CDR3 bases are TGTGCCAGCAGCTTAAAAGTGGGGCCCCAGCATTTT.

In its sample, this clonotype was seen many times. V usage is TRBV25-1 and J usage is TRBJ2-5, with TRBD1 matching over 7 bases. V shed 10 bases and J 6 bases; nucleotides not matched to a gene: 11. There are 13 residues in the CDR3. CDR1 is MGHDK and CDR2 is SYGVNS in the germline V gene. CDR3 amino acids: CATTTGQVKTQYF. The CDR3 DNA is TGTGCCACCACCACCGGACAGGTTAAGACCCAGTACTTC.

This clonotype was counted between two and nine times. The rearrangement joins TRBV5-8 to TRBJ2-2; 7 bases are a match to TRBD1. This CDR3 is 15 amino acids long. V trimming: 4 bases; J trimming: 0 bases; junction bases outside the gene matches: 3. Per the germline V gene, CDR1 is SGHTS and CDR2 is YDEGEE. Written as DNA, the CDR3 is TGTGCCAGCAGCCACAGGGGTACGAACACCGGGGAGCTGTTTTTT. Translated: CASSHRGTNTGELFF.

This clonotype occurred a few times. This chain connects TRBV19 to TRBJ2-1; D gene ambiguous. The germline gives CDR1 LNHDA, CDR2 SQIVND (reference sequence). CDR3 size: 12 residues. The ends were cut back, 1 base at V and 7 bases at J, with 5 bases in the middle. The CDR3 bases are TGTGCCAGTAGTATAGGTGGGAATGAGCAGTTCTTC. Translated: CASSIGGNEQFF.

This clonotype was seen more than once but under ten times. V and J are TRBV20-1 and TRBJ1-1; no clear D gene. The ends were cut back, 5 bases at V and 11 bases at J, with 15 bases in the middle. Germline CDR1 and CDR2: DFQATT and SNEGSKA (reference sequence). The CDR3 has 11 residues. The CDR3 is CSAYTTKEAFF. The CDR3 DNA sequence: TGCAGTGCTTACACGACAAAGGAGGCTTTCTTT.

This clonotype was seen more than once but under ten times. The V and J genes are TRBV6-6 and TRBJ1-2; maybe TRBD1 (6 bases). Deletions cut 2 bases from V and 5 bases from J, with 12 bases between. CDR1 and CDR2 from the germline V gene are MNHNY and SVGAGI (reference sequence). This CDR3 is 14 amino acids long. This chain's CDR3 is CASSYLSGAYGYTF. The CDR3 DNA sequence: TGTGCCAGCAGTTACCTCTCAGGGGCTTATGGCTACACCTTC.